This T cell receptor beta chain emerged from a study of cytomegalovirus exposure and HLA in healthy donors. Study-wide background: Early on, a data release was issued that held 80 million or so unique TCRs from HLA-typed donors. Study-wide findings and caveats: Among CMV-associated TCR beta chains, most appeared HLA-restricted in a later analysis. Among TCR sequences, most were rare, though some public TCRs appeared in many donors. Sequencing likely caused a cluster of highly shared sequence variants.

Comment on this clone: Antigen: not known. The same CDR3 arises from other DNA sequences in this sample as well.

Germline CDR1 and CDR2: SGHRS and YFSETQ. V lost 0 bases, J lost 1 base, and 13 bases lay in between. The CDR3 consists of 16 residues. Use of 60 Vbeta and 13 Jbeta primers characterized the PCR. Repertoires were generated with immunoSEQ multiplex PCR, while TCRdb's copy carries only in-frame clones and drops some. The sample lists 150,000 to 200,000 clones, roughly 70% occurring once. The TCR was taken from a girl aged 10 to 17 in good health and CMV-seronegative. The genes are TRBV5-1 and TRBJ2-5; maybe TRBD1 (5 bases). The sequencing sample was made of PBMCs. CDR3 in amino acids: CASSLEDSTFQETQYF. CDR3 nucleotides: TGCGCCAGCAGCTTGGAAGACAGTACTTTCCAAGAGACCCAGTACTTC.